These 14 T cell receptor beta chains share one sample of origin, sequenced in a study of blood T cell repertoires in COVID-19 (TCRdb year 2020). Libraries were made using the immunoSEQ multiplex PCR assay. TCRdb carries this immuneACCESS record with in-frame sequences only. Its versions omit some clonotypes, under half of them owing to an unresolved V gene in the studies checked, with the rest unexplained. This sample holds some 210,000 clones; around 88% were observed only once. Less than 3.5% of the sample is held by the ten biggest clonotypes. Input material: peripheral blood. These receptors all stem from a man aged 45-65 years with active or convalescent COVID-19.

The genes are TRBV19 and TRBJ2-3; D may be TRBD2 (6 bases). The V and J ends lost 5 bases and 2 bases respectively, with 11 bases between them. Germline CDR1 reads LNHDA; CDR2 reads SQIVND (reference sequence). The CDR3 runs to 14 residues. This CDR3 reads CASSGGTDTDTQYF. The CDR3 region has the DNA TGTGCCAGTAGTGGCGGGACGGACACAGATACGCAGTATTTT.

V gene TRBV10-2 combines with J gene TRBJ2-3, with D possibly being TRBD1 (5 bases). This CDR3 has 12 residues. The germline gives CDR1 WSHSY, CDR2 SAAADI. Between the trimmed V and J ends, which lost 3 bases and 7 bases, there was a span of 8 bases. In nucleotides, the CDR3 is TGCGCCAGCAGTGATGTGGACAATACGCAGTATTTT. Encoded protein: CASSDVDNTQYF.

The rearrangement links TRBV11-2 to TRBJ2-2; D may be TRBD1 (5 bases). With 1 base removed from V and 5 bases from J, the gap between germline ends came to 17 bases. Germline V gene lookup returns CDR1 SGHAT and CDR2 FQNNGV. CDR3 length equals 17 residues. The CDR3: CASSLALSRGGTGELFF. The CDR3 bases are TGTGCCAGCAGCTTAGCCCTGAGTAGGGGCGGAACCGGGGAGCTGTTTTTT.

This rearrangement joins TRBV20-1 to TRBJ1-5; D is uncertain. Trimming removed 3 bases from V and 7 bases from J, with 16 bases in between. The length of the CDR3 is 14 residues. From germline, CDR1 is DFQATT and CDR2 SNEGSKA (reference sequence). The CDR3, as DNA: TGCAGTGCTAGTTTGGCAGGAGGAGGCCAGCCCCAGCATTTT. This translates into CSASLAGGGQPQHF.

This rearrangement joins TRBV28 to TRBJ2-1, with 11 bases matching TRBD2. The CDR3 loop spans 16 amino acids. V dropped 2 bases and J dropped 7; count of bases not matched to a gene: 7. CDR1 MDHEN and CDR2 SYDVKM come from the germline V gene. The CDR3 loop is CASSLPGLAALNEQFF. The CDR3 bases are TGTGCCAGCAGTTTACCGGGACTAGCGGCGCTAAATGAGCAGTTCTTC.

The V and J genes are TRBV2 and TRBJ1-5, with D tentatively TRBD1 (6 bases). The CDR3 totals 13 residues. Between the trimmed V and J ends, which lost 5 bases and 7 bases, there was a span of 12 bases. Germline V lookup: CDR1 SNHLY, CDR2 FYNNEI. This CDR3 reads CASSMQGQQPQHF. DNA of the CDR3: TGTGCCAGCAGTATGCAGGGACAACAGCCCCAGCATTTT.

V and J are TRBV6-5 and TRBJ2-1; 13 bases fit TRBD2. Trimming cost V 4 bases and J 5 bases; bases outside gene matches: 2. Germline V gives CDR1 MNHEY, CDR2 SVGAGI. The CDR3 loop spans 15 amino acids. The CDR3 loop reads CASSFGTSGDNEQFF. CDR3 in DNA: TGTGCCAGCAGTTTCGGGACTAGCGGGGACAATGAGCAGTTCTTC.

This clone was observed a handful of times. This sequence joins TRBV19 and TRBJ1-2, with D tentatively TRBD1 (6 bases). The CDR3 spans 13 residues. Germline V gene sequence: CDR1 LNHDA, CDR2 SQIVND (reference sequence). Trimming took 8 bases from V and 5 from J, leaving 15 bases between them. The CDR3 loop is CASVAGAGYGYTF. The CDR3, as DNA: TGTGCCAGTGTAGCAGGGGCAGGGTATGGCTACACCTTC.

The gene calls are TRBV19 and TRBJ1-1; no clear D gene. Germline lookup yields CDR1 LNHDA and CDR2 SQIVND (reference sequence). The V end lost 9 bases, the J end lost 4 bases, and 15 bases lay between the germline ends. This CDR3 has 13 residues. The CDR3 sequence is CASLVPSGTEAFF. The CDR3 DNA is TGTGCCAGCCTCGTACCCTCGGGCACTGAAGCTTTCTTT.

On this clone: Just one base apart from a much larger clone, this may be a read error. This chain connects TRBV11-1 to TRBJ1-2; D is unresolved. CDR1 SGHAT and CDR2 FQDESV come from the germline V gene (reference sequence). V was clipped by 5 bases and J by 1 base, with 8 bases between them. The CDR3 sequence is 13 residues long. The CDR3 DNA follows: TGTGCCAGCAGCCCCGACATTAACTATGGCTACACCTTC. Its translation: CASSPDINYGYTF.

The rearrangement uses TRBV28 and TRBJ2-5; D uncertain. CDR1 is MDHEN, CDR2 SYDVKM, per germline. V lost 2 bases, J lost 5 bases, and 9 bases lay in between. CDR3 length: 13 amino acids. In nucleotides, the CDR3 is TGTGCCAGCAGTTTACGAGAGGTCGAGACCCAGTACTTC. Residues: CASSLREVETQYF.

The chain has TRBV28 and TRBJ2-6; the D gene is possibly TRBD1 (6 bases). Germline assignment: CDR1 MDHEN and CDR2 SYDVKM. V shed 3 bases and J shed 11 bases, with 20 bases lying between them. The CDR3 sequence is 16 residues long. The CDR3 DNA reads TGTGCCAGCAGTTTGCCTTGGACAGCCCCTCCTCACGTCCTGACTTTC. Residues: CASSLPWTAPPHVLTF.

V and J are TRBV29-1 and TRBJ2-3, with 8 bases matching TRBD2. Germline V CDR1 and CDR2: SQVTM, ANQGSEA. The V segment lost 4 bases and the J segment 0 bases; nucleotides outside the gene matches: 9. CDR3 length equals 16 residues. The CDR3 loop is CSVAAHSGASTDTQYF. Here the CDR3 DNA reads TGCAGCGTTGCGGCCCATAGCGGGGCTAGCACAGATACGCAGTATTTT.

This clone was recorded only once. The J gene is TRBJ1-1, the V gene TRBV10-3; D is undetermined. Trimming removed 1 base at V and 4 bases at J, with 7 bases between. The germline V gene has CDR1 ENHRY and CDR2 SYGVKD. CDR3 length: 13 residues. CDR3 DNA sequence: TGTGCCATCAGTGAGTTACGGGGCACTGAAGCTTTCTTT. It encodes CAISELRGTEAFF.